The 16 T cell receptor beta chains presented below share a single source sample, sequenced in a study of T cell responses to AZD1222 COVID-19 vaccine. Data came from immunoSEQ multiplex PCR; TCRdb stores just in-frame clones and leaves some out. The sample shows 85,000 to 90,000 clones, roughly 90% of them seen only once. The sample consisted of peripheral blood, taken on day 0 of AZD1222 vaccination. All receptors come from an adult in good health.

This chain uses TRBV7-9 with TRBJ1-6; no reliable D call. Trimming pared 4 bases from V and 5 bases from J, leaving 12 bases between. Germline CDR1 reads SEHNR; CDR2 reads FQNEAQ (reference sequence). CDR3 length: 15 residues. The CDR3 coding sequence is TGTGCCAGCAGCTCGAGACCGACCAATAATTCACCCCTCCACTTT. It specifies CASSSRPTNNSPLHF.

The chain uses TRBV6-5 and TRBJ2-5; 9 bases map to TRBD2. CDR1 and CDR2 from the germline V gene are MNHEY and SVGAGI. CDR3 length: 15 residues. V dropped 2 bases and J dropped 2; count of bases not matched to a gene: 3. This CDR3 is CASSYRSGGQETQYF. CDR3 nucleotide sequence: TGTGCCAGCAGTTACCGGAGCGGGGGGCAAGAGACCCAGTACTTC.

This sequence joins TRBV7-9 and TRBJ1-5; 8 nucleotides match TRBD1. The germline V gene has CDR1 SEHNR and CDR2 FQNEAQ (reference sequence). V was pared by 5 bases and J by 6 bases, with 6 bases of the junction left unmatched. CDR3 length equals 14 residues. The CDR3 protein is CASSGQGVGQPQHF. CDR3 sequence (DNA): TGTGCCAGCAGCGGACAGGGCGTGGGTCAGCCCCAGCATTTT. Full variable domain (rest looked up from reference TRBV7-9 and TRBJ1-5): DTGVSQNPRHKITKRGQNVTFRCDPISEHNRLYWYRQTLGQGPEFLTYFQNEAQLEKSRLLSDRFSAERPKGSFSTLEIQRTEQGDSAMYLCASSGQGVGQPQHFGDGTRLSIL.

CDR3 sequence: CASSVGGVPSGEQYF. In nucleotides, the CDR3 is TGTGCCAGCAGCGTGGGAGGCGTGCCCTCGGGAGAGCAGTACTTC. This rearrangement joins TRBV7-2 to TRBJ2-7; a weak D match, TRBD2 (6 bases). CDR3 length: 15 residues. Trimming shortened V by 5 bases and J by 7 bases, and 21 bases separated the two germline ends. Germline loops: CDR1 SGHTA, CDR2 FQGNSA.

The gene calls are TRBV15 and TRBJ2-2; a weak D match, TRBD1 (5 bases). The CDR3 runs to 17 residues. Germline V gene sequence: CDR1 LNHNV, CDR2 YYDKDF (reference sequence). The germline V and J ends were trimmed by 0 bases and 0 bases, with 11 bases remaining between them. CDR3 protein: CATSRENRQTNTGELFF. CDR3 sequence (DNA): TGTGCCACCAGCAGAGAAAACAGGCAAACGAACACCGGGGAGCTGTTTTTT.

V and J are TRBV9 and TRBJ1-1; D possibly corresponds to TRBD1 (5 bases). The V end lost 4 bases, the J end lost 4 bases, and 11 bases lay between the germline ends. The V gene's germline CDR1 is SGDLS and CDR2 YYNGEE. The CDR3 runs to 13 residues. CDR3 sequence: CASSLETATEAFF. The CDR3 DNA is TGTGCCAGCAGCCTAGAGACAGCCACTGAAGCTTTCTTT. Looking up the rest from reference TRBV9 and TRBJ1-1 gives the full variable domain: DSGVTQTPKHLITATGQRVTLRCSPRSGDLSVYWYQQSLDQGLQFLIQYYNGEERAKGNILERFSAQQFPDLHSELNLSSLELGDSALYFCASSLETATEAFFGQGTRLTVV.

This rearrangement joins TRBV12-3 or TRBV12-4 to TRBJ1-5; D gene unclear. This CDR3 is 12 amino acids long. V was trimmed by 5 bases and J by 9 bases, leaving 11 bases between them. CDR3 sequence reads: CASSPGNGPQHF. As DNA, the CDR3 is TGTGCCAGCAGTCCGGGAAATGGGCCCCAGCATTTT.

J is TRBJ1-5 and V is TRBV7-2, with 7 bases aligning to TRBD1. After removal of 2 bases from V and 4 bases from J, the junction contained 8 bases not matched to a gene. The germline CDR1 and CDR2 sequences are SGHTA and FQGNSA. This CDR3 region has 16 residues. As DNA, the CDR3 is TGTGCCAGCAGCTTACTTTGGACAGGATCAAATCAGCCCCAGCATTTT. Its translation: CASSLLWTGSNQPQHF.

The genes are TRBV11-2 and TRBJ2-7; D is uncertain. This CDR3 contains 12 residues. Germline V gene data show CDR1 as SGHAT and CDR2 as FQNNGV. Trimming took 5 bases from V and 3 from J, leaving 8 bases between them. CDR3 nucleotides: TGTGCCAGCAGCCTCGACCACTACGAGCAGTACTTC. Translated: CASSLDHYEQYF.

The chain carries TRBV19 and TRBJ1-3; D is undetermined. The length of the CDR3 is 13 residues. CDR1 is LNHDA and CDR2 is SQIVND in the germline V gene (reference sequence). V lost 7 bases to trimming and J lost 0 bases, with 7 bases between them. The DNA for the CDR3 is TGTGCCAGTATTCAGAACTCTGGAAACACCATATATTTT. It yields the protein CASIQNSGNTIYF.

The CDR3 DNA sequence: TGCGCCAGCAGCTCCCAAGGCGGGAGGTTCACAGATACGCAGTATTTT. It is translated as CASSSQGGRFTDTQYF. V is TRBV5-1 and J is TRBJ2-3, with 8 bases aligning to TRBD2. Per the germline V gene, CDR1 is SGHRS and CDR2 is YFSETQ. Trimming at V came to 3 bases and at J to 2 bases, leaving 8 bases not matched to a gene. This CDR3 has 16 residues.

This sequence joins TRBV28 and TRBJ2-7; 8 bases are shared with TRBD2. This CDR3 is built from 14 residues. V shed 6 bases, J shed 5 bases, and the junction held 9 bases outside the gene matches. The germline gives CDR1 MDHEN, CDR2 SYDVKM. In DNA form, the CDR3 reads TGTGCCAGCAGCCCCGGGACTAGTGCCCACGAGCAGTACTTC. Protein product: CASSPGTSAHEQYF.

The rearrangement uses TRBV5-8 and TRBJ2-2; 9 nucleotides line up with TRBD2. Germline loops: CDR1 SGHTS, CDR2 YDEGEE. Trimming took 4 bases from V and 5 from J; bases not matched to a gene: 6. The CDR3 length is 15 residues. The CDR3 DNA is TGTGCCAGCAGCGTAGCGGGGGTTAAAACCGGGGAGCTGTTTTTT. Amino acids: CASSVAGVKTGELFF. Drawing the rest from reference TRBV5-8 and TRBJ2-2, the complete variable domain is EAGVTQSPTHLIKTRGQQATLRCSPISGHTSVYWYQQALGLGLQFLLWYDEGEERNRGNFPPRFSGRQFPNYSSELNVNALELEDSALYLCASSVAGVKTGELFFGEGSRLTVL.

Only a few counts were recorded for this clone. The gene calls are TRBV5-1 and TRBJ1-1; tentative D call: TRBD1 (5 bases). Germline values: CDR1 SGHRS, CDR2 YFSETQ. This CDR3 is 14 amino acids long. The ends were cut back, 4 bases at V and 8 bases at J, with 18 bases in the middle. CDR3 residues: CASSTGTTGPEAFF. Here the CDR3 DNA reads TGCGCCAGCAGCACTGGGACTACGGGGCCCGAAGCTTTCTTT.

The chain has TRBV30 and TRBJ2-7, with a possible D match to TRBD2 (6 bases). Between the trimmed V and J ends, which lost 4 bases and 2 bases, there was a span of 12 bases. Germline values: CDR1 GTSNPN, CDR2 SVGIG (reference sequence). The CDR3 consists of 13 residues. The CDR3 loop reads CAWKGGVAYEQYF. The CDR3 DNA sequence: TGTGCCTGGAAGGGCGGGGTGGCCTACGAGCAGTACTTC.

V is TRBV5-4 and J is TRBJ2-7, with D tentatively TRBD1 or TRBD2 (6 bases each). CDR1 is SGHNT, CDR2 YYREEE, per germline (reference sequence). Trimming removed 1 base from V and 3 bases from J, with 11 bases in between. The CDR3 loop spans 14 amino acids. The CDR3 DNA sequence: TGTGCCAGCAGCTTGAGGGGGGCCGGCTACGAGCAGTACTTC. It translates to CASSLRGAGYEQYF.